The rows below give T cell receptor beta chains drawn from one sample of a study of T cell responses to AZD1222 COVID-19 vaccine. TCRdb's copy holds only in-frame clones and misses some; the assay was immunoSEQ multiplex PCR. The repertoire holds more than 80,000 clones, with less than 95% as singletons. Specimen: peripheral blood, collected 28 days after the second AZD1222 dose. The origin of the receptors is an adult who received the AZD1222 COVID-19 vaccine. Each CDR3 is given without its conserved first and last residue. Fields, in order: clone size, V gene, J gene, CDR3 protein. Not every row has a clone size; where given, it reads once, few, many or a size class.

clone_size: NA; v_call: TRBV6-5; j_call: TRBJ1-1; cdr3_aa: ASSRQVNTEAF
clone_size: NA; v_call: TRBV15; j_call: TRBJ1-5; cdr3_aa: ATSRPGLYVGINQPQH
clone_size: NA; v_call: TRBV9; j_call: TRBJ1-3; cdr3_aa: ASSVGSGGNTIY
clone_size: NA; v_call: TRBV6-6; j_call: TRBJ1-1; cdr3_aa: ASGTGGMNTEAF
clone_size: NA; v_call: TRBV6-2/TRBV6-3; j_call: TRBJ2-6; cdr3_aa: ASSDPGQGPVLT
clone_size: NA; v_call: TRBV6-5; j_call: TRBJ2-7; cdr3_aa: ASSGQVGEQY
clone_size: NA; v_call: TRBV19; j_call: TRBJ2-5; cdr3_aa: ATSQASEETQY
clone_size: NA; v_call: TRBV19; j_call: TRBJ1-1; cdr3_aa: ASGTTGGPNTEAF
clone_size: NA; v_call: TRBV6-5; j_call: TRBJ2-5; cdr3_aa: ASRTPSGETQY
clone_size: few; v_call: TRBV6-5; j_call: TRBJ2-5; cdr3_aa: ASSHEGSKETQY
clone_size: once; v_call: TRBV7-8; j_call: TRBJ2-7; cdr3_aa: ASTGAGEQY
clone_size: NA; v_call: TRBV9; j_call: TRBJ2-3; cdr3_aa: ASSPPTSGGPTDTQY
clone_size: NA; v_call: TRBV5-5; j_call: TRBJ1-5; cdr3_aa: ASTVGQANSPQH
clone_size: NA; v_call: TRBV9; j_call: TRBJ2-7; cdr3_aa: ASSVEWGSRYEQY
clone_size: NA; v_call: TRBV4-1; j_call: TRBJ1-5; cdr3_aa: ASSQVLGQGSLWGNQPQH
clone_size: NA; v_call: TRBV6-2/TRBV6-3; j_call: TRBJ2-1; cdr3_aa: ASSYRELRGYNEQF
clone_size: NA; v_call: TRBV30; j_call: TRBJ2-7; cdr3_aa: AARQSSYEQY
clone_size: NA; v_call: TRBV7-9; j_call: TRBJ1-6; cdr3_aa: ASSPQGTGGSPLH
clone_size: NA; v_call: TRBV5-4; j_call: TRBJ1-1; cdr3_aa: ASTQGAGNTEAF
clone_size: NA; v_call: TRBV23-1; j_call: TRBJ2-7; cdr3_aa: ASSHSRGDRGLQEQY
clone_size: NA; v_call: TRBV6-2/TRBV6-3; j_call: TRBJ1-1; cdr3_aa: ASSRAARNTEAF
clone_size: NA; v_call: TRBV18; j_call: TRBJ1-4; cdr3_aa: ATELTGDEKLF
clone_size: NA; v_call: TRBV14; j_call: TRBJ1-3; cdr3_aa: ASSQNPGFGNTIY
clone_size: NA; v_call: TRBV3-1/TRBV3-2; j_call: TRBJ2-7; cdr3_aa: ASSPSGVGIDEQY
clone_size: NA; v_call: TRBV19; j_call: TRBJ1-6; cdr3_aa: AVGARRAGGSPLH
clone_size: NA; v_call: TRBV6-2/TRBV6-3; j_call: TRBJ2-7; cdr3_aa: ASSYSRTGWNEQY
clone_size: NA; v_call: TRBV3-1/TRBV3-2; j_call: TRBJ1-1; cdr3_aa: ASSQDKQAGSQDTEAF
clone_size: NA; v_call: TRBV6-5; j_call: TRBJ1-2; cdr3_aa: ASSYDPSETYGYT
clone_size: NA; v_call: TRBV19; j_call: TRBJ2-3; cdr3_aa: ASSIRHTDTQY
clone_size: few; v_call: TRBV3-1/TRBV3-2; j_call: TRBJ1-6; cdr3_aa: ASSQMRGYNSPLH